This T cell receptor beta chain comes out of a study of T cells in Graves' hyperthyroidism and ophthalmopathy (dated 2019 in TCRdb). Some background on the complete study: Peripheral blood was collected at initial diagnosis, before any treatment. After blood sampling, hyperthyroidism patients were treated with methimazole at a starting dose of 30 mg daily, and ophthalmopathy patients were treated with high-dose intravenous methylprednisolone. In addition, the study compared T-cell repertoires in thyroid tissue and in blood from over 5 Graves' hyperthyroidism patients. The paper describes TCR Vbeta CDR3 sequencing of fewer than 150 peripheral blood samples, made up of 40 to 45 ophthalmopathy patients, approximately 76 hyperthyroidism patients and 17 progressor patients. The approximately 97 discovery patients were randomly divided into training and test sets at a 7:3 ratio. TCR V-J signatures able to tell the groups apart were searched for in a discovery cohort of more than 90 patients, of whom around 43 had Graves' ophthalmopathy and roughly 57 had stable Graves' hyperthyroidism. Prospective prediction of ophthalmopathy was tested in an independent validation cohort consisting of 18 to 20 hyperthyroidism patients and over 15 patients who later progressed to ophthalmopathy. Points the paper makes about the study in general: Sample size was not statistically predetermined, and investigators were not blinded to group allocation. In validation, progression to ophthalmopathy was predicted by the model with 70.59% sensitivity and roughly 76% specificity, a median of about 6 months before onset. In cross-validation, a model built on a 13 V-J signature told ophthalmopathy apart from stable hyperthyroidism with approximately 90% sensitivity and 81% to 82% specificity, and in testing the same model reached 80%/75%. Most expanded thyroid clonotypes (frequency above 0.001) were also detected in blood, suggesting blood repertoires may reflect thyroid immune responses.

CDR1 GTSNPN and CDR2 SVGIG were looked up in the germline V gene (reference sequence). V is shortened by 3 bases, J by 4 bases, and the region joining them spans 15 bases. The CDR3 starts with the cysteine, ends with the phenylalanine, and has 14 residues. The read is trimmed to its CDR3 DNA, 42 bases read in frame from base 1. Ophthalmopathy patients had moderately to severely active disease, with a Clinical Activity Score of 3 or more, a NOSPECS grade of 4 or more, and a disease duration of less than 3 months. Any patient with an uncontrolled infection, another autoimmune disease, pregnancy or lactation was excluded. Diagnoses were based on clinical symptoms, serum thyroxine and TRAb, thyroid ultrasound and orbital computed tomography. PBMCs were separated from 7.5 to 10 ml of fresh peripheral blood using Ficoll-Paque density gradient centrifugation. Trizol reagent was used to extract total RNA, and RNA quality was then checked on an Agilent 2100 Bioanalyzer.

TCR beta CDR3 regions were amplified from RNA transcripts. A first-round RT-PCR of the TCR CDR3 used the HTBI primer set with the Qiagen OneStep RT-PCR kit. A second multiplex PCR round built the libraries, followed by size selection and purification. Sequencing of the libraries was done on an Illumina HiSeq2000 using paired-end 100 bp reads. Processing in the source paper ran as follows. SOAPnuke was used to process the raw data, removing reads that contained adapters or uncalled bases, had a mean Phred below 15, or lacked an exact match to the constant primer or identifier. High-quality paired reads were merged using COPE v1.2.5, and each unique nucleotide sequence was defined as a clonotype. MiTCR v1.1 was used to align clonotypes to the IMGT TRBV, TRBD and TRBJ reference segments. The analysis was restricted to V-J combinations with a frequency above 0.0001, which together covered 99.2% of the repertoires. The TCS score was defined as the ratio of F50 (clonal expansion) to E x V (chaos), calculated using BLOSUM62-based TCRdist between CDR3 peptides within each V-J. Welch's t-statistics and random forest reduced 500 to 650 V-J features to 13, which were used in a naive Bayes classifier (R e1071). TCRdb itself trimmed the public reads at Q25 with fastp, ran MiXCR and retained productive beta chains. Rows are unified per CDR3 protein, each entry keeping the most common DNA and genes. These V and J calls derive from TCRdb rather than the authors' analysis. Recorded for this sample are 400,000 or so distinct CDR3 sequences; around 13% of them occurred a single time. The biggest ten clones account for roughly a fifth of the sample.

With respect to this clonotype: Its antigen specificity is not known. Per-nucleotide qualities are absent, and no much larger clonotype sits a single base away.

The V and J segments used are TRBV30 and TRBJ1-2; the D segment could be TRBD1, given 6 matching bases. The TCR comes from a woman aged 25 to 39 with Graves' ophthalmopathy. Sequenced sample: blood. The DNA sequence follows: TGTGCCTGGAGGAAAAACAGGGTTGGCTATGGCTACACCTTC. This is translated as CAWRKNRVGYGYTF.